This TCR beta chain was profiled in a study of cytomegalovirus exposure and HLA in healthy donors. Study-wide findings and caveats: Cytomegalovirus association was listed for 164 TCR beta chains.

Points on this clone: The antigen is not known.

The CDR3 covers 13 residues. CDR1 ENHRY and CDR2 SYGVKD come from the germline V gene. Unmatched junction bases numbered 9, after V lost 10 bases and J lost 5 bases. The PCR had 60 Vbeta and 13 Jbeta primers. Generated by immunoSEQ multiplex PCR, the TCRdb table keeps only in-frame clones and is missing some. The repertoire holds around 94,000 clones, with roughly three quarters as singletons. This chain uses TRBV10-3 with TRBJ2-5, with 8 bases matching TRBD1. The TCR originated in a male donor in good health and CMV-seropositive. Specimen: PBMCs. CDR3 protein: CATRGQGVETQYF. CDR3 bases: TGTGCCACAAGAGGACAGGGAGTGGAGACCCAGTACTTC.